This T cell receptor (beta chain) was identified in a study of OX40 agonist ivuxolimab in advanced cancers. Across the whole study: Two patients with cutaneous melanoma and one with hepatocellular carcinoma, three in total, showed partial responses. Notes on the study in general: Averaging showed that CD8+ T cells had more expanded clones than CD4+ did.

To note about this clone: The antigen is undetermined.

Profiling relied on immunoSEQ multiplex PCR, and the TCRdb table lists in-frame clones only, not all of them. Of roughly 68,000 clones in the sample, about 79% were seen once. This TCR derives from an adult with an advanced solid tumor such as melanoma, head and neck, liver or kidney cancer. The sequencing used CD4+ or CD8+ T cells sorted from blood, collected in a trial of the OX40 agonist ivuxolimab.

DNA for the CDR3: TGTGCCAGCAGCTTAGGAACAGGTGCGCGAGCTTTCTTT. Translation gives CASSLGTGARAFF. The chain links TRBV7-9 to TRBJ1-1, with TRBD1 as a possible D gene (5 bases). From germline, CDR1 is SEHNR and CDR2 FQNEAQ (reference sequence). The V end was cut by 1 base, the J end by 10 bases, with 13 bases between. There are 13 residues in the CDR3.